One TCR beta chain is described in this entry. Its antigen is not known. Blood sampling took place at baseline, cycle 4 day 1, and cycle 7 day 1. This table comes from immunoSEQ multiplex PCR, and its TCRdb copy is limited to in-frame clones, with some not included. The sample holds approximately 66,000 clones; less than 85% are singletons and the top ten take about 0.83%. This entry comes from a study of OX40 agonist ivuxolimab in advanced cancers. Turning to the study itself: Given to patients was ivuxolimab, an agonistic anti-OX40 (CD134) antibody. Study conclusions and caveats: Expanded peripheral T-cell antigen specificity went undetermined. There were also nonresponders showing low normalized T-cell clonal expansion.

This TCR was sampled from an adult with an advanced solid tumor such as melanoma, head and neck, liver or kidney cancer. The sample was CD4+ or CD8+ T cells sorted from blood, taken in a trial of the OX40 agonist ivuxolimab.

This chain's CDR3 is CASSLGQAYYGYTF. The CDR3 nucleotides read TGTGCCAGCAGCTTAGGGCAAGCCTACTATGGCTACACCTTC. The chain uses TRBV7-9 and TRBJ1-2; no clear D gene. Germline CDR1 is SEHNR and CDR2 is FQNEAQ (reference sequence). Trimming took 1 base from V and 3 from J, leaving 9 bases between them. This CDR3 has 14 amino acids.